This TCR beta chain was profiled in a study of blood T cell repertoires in COVID-19 (dated by TCRdb to between 2020 and 2021). General notes on the study: Collaborator samples came from the United States, Italy and Spain and covered acute and convalescent phases of COVID-19. The material from the prospective study consisted of cDNA or gDNA derived from T cells, B-cell-depleted T cells, or PBMCs. Subjects who had been exposed to COVID-19, were actively infected with it, or had recovered from it provided the deeply sampled blood TCRbeta repertoires that made up the dataset. The repertoires were made available in a free public database intended to serve as a resource for research on the immune response to SARS-CoV-2. The samples were drawn from two sources: the first 160 participants of the ongoing ImmuneRACE study, and 1,254 subjects contributed by 6 global collaborators. The sample metadata nearly always contained a de-identified subject ID, COVID-19 status, age in years and sex. HLA class I and class II types, where available, came from metadata supplied by the sample provider rather than from assay-based typing.

The full study reports these points: Clinical and demographic metadata were provided uncurated, with the amount varying by source and participant.

In Seattle, one collaborating source enrolled patients while the infection was active and tracked those patients longitudinally over the course of disease. The collaborating institutions used their own protocols to collect whole blood in K2EDTA tubes. Collaborator samples were shipped for TCRbeta analysis as frozen whole blood, isolated PBMCs, or DNA extracted from either sample type. TCRbeta CDR3 regions were amplified from genomic DNA by means of the immunoSEQ Assay, a bias-controlled multiplex PCR. The original pipeline was this. The number of nucleated cells in each sample was estimated by amplification of reference gene primers within the assay. Sequence reads were collapsed and filtered to measure the absolute abundance of every unique TCRbeta CDR3 rearrangement. For each sample, productive Simpson clonality was calculated as the square root of Simpson's diversity index over productive rearrangements. This is the immuneACCESS table as TCRdb keeps it, with only in-frame sequences that have V and J called. A part of the clones is gone; compared with another copy, unresolved V genes explain less than half, and the rest is unexplained. D and trimming were read from the DNA, whereas the V and J calls and clone size are those reported in that table. The table for this sample lists some 180,000 clones; about four fifths of them were counted only once. The ten most abundant clones make up approximately 10% of the sample.

About this clone: Its target antigen remains unknown. The record has no base qualities; no much larger clone is one base away.

The CDR1 and CDR2 encoded by the germline V gene are WSHSY and SAAADI. Trimming leaves V shorter by 4 bases and J shorter by 1 base, with the junction holding 4 bases beyond the gene matches. The CDR3 runs 16 amino acids, cysteine and phenylalanine included. The read is trimmed to its CDR3 DNA, 48 bases read in frame from base 1. Sequenced sample: peripheral blood. The sequence derives from a woman in her 40s with COVID-19, enrolled during active disease. The rearrangement joined TRBV10-2 to TRBJ2-4; 10 of the junction bases match TRBD2. The nucleotides are TGCGCCAGCAGTGGGGGGACTAGCGTTGCCAAAAACATTCAGTACTTC. Protein translation: CASSGGTSVAKNIQYF.